This is a list of T cell receptor beta chains from one sample in a study of brain metastases from non-small cell lung cancer. TCRdb's copy holds only in-frame clones and misses some; the assay was immunoSEQ multiplex PCR. The sample includes 15,000 or so clones, approximately 80% of them seen just once. What was sequenced was primary lung tumor tissue. The receptors derive from a donor older than 35 with non-small cell lung cancer. CDR3s include the opening cysteine and the closing phenylalanine or tryptophan. The D gene is left open where the match is weak. Size values are once, few and many counts, or a class for expanded clones, and some rows have none.

j_call,d_call,v_call,clone_size,cdr3_nt,cdr3_aa
TRBJ1-1,.,TRBV6-5,.,TGTGCCAGCAGGCCAGGGGTGGGGGTGAACACTGAAGCTTTCTTT,CASRPGVGVNTEAFF
TRBJ2-5,TRBD1,TRBV7-2,.,TGTGCCAGCAGCTTTTCACAGGGGTTGGAGACCCAGTACTTC,CASSFSQGLETQYF
TRBJ2-2,.,TRBV6-6,.,TGTGCCAGCAGGCGTACGACCAACACCGGGGAGCTGTTTTTT,CASRRTTNTGELFF
TRBJ2-7,TRBD1,TRBV6-2/TRBV6-3,.,TGTGCCAGCAGTACCCCCCGGGACAGGGTCAGCGAGCAGTACTTC,CASSTPRDRVSEQYF
TRBJ2-1,.,TRBV5-1,.,TGCGCCAGCAGCTACGGACAGCTCTACAATGAGCAGTTCTTC,CASSYGQLYNEQFF
TRBJ1-1,.,TRBV30,few,TGTGCCTGGCAATGGGGCACTGAAGCTTTCTTT,CAWQWGTEAFF
TRBJ1-1,.,TRBV10-3,.,TGTGCCATCAGTGCGCGAGAGAACACTGAAGCTTTCTTT,CAISARENTEAFF
TRBJ1-2,.,TRBV19,.,TGTGCCAGTAGTATGAAAAACAGAGCTAACTATGGCTACACCTTC,CASSMKNRANYGYTF
TRBJ2-2,.,TRBV9,.,TGTGCCAGCAGCGTAGTGGTCACCGGGGAGCTGTTTTTT,CASSVVVTGELFF
TRBJ2-3,.,TRBV12-5,.,TGTGCTAGTGCCCCCGCTTGGGATACGCAGTATTTT,CASAPAWDTQYF
TRBJ1-3,.,TRBV30,few,TGTGCCTGGAGTGTAAGTCGCTCTGGAAACACCATATATTTT,CAWSVSRSGNTIYF
TRBJ1-3,.,TRBV19,.,TGTGCCAGTAGAGAAGGGATGAGCTCTGGAAACACCATATATTTT,CASREGMSSGNTIYF
TRBJ1-2,TRBD1,TRBV4-1,.,TGCGCCAGCAGCCTTCAGGGACAGGGGATTAACTATGGCTACACCTTC,CASSLQGQGINYGYTF
TRBJ1-1,TRBD1,TRBV9,.,TGTGCCAGCAGCTCCCGGGACAGGGGCACTGAAGCTTTCTTT,CASSSRDRGTEAFF
TRBJ1-2,.,TRBV6-4,.,TGTGCCAGCAGTGACTCGGGCAAAGCTAACTATGGCTACACCTTC,CASSDSGKANYGYTF
TRBJ1-5,.,TRBV21-1,.,TGTGCCAGCAGCCACGGACAGGGGGAAACTAGCAATCAGCCCCAGCATTTT,CASSHGQGETSNQPQHF
TRBJ2-1,.,TRBV7-6,.,TGTGCCAGCAGCTTAAGCTCTGAGGGGAATGAGCAGTTCTTC,CASSLSSEGNEQFF
TRBJ2-7,TRBD2,TRBV7-8,once,TGTGCCAACAGCCTCCGGGGGGTGGGTGCGTCTTACGAGCAGTACTTC,CANSLRGVGASYEQYF
TRBJ1-1,.,TRBV5-6,.,TGTGCCAGCAGCACCGACAGGTTGGAGGGGGACACTGAAGCTTTCTTT,CASSTDRLEGDTEAFF
TRBJ1-4,TRBD1,TRBV5-4,.,TGTGCCAGCAGCTTTACAGGGGGGCCAACTAATGAAAAACTGTTTTTT,CASSFTGGPTNEKLFF
TRBJ2-3,TRBD2,TRBV7-3,.,TGTGCCAGCAGCTTAGGACTAGCGGGGGGCCGAGATACGCAGTATTTT,CASSLGLAGGRDTQYF
TRBJ2-5,TRBD1,TRBV6-6,.,TGTGCCAGCAGTTGGGACAGCCAAGAGACCCAGTACTTC,CASSWDSQETQYF
TRBJ1-1,.,TRBV18,.,TGTGCCAGCTCACCGTCGAGGGGGACGGGGAACACTGAAGCTTTCTTT,CASSPSRGTGNTEAFF
TRBJ1-2,TRBD1,TRBV2,few,TGTGCCAGCATTCTCTTCCCGGGACAGGGTAGGGGTGGCTACACCTTC,CASILFPGQGRGGYTF
TRBJ1-1,.,TRBV19,.,TGTGCCAGTAGTATAGGGGCAGCTTCCACTGAAGCTTTCTTT,CASSIGAASTEAFF
TRBJ1-4,TRBD1,TRBV12-3/TRBV12-4,.,TGTGCCAGCAGTGACAGGGCTGGCGAAAAACTGTTTTTT,CASSDRAGEKLFF
TRBJ1-3,TRBD1,TRBV3-1/TRBV3-2,.,TGTGCCAGCAGCCAGTGGGACAGGGGGTCTGGAAACACCATATATTTT,CASSQWDRGSGNTIYF
TRBJ2-2,.,TRBV21-1,.,TGTGCCAGCAGCCATCGGTACGGGGCGAACACCGGGGAGCTGTTTTTT,CASSHRYGANTGELFF
TRBJ1-4,TRBD1,TRBV5-4,.,TGTGCCAGCAGCTTGGGAGGACAGGTGGAATTTTTT,CASSLGGQVEFF
TRBJ1-1,TRBD1,TRBV18,.,TGTGCCAGCTCACCATTGGACAGGGTATTCGACACTGAAGCTTTCTTT,CASSPLDRVFDTEAFF
TRBJ2-6,TRBD1,TRBV9,.,TGTGCCAGCAGCCCCTGGACAGGGGGCTTCTCTGGGGCCAACGTCCTGACTTTC,CASSPWTGGFSGANVLTF
TRBJ1-5,.,TRBV29-1,.,TGCAGCGTGACGACAGGCGCCCATCAGCCCCAGCATTTT,CSVTTGAHQPQHF